This T cell receptor (beta chain) was sequenced during a study of T cell changes during pregnancy in multiple sclerosis. The repertoire was sequenced with immunoSEQ multiplex PCR; TCRdb's copy has only in-frame clones and lacks some. The profile shows roughly 41,000 clones, roughly nine tenths of them singletons. V lost 4 bases and J lost 5, with 16 bases in between. CDR3 length: 15 amino acids. Germline lookup yields CDR1 SGDLS and CDR2 YYNGEE. This sample comprised CD4+ T cells from peripheral blood mononuclear cells, obtained in the first trimester of pregnancy. The chain has TRBV9 and TRBJ2-1; D is possibly TRBD2 (5 bases). The sequence derives from a female donor with multiple sclerosis, enrolled in a pregnancy study. CDR3 coding DNA: TGTGCCAGCAGCCTAGCCGGGAATTGGAACAATGAGCAGTTCTTC. The encoded protein is CASSLAGNWNNEQFF.